What follows are 32 T cell receptor beta chains derived from one specimen sequenced in a study of blood T cell repertoires in COVID-19. The repertoire was sequenced with immunoSEQ multiplex PCR; TCRdb's copy has only in-frame clones and lacks some. The repertoire holds about 84,000 clones, approximately 82% seen once, with less than 40% in the top ten. The sample was peripheral blood. These receptors all come from a man older than 75 with active or convalescent COVID-19.

The chain is built from TRBV6-1 and TRBJ1-1; the match to TRBD1 covers 8 bases. The CDR3 spans 14 residues. J was trimmed by 4 bases and V by 3 bases; bases with no gene match: 4. Germline V gives CDR1 MNHNS, CDR2 SASEGT. CDR3 nucleotide sequence: TGTGCCAGCAGTGATCACAGGGGGAGCACTGAAGCTTTCTTT. Encoded protein: CASSDHRGSTEAFF.

This clone was picked up one time. The chain uses TRBV2 and TRBJ1-1, with 9 bases aligning to TRBD1. The CDR3 runs 19 residues. V dropped 6 bases and J dropped 1; count of bases not matched to a gene: 18. Germline lookup yields CDR1 SNHLY and CDR2 FYNNEI. The CDR3 sequence: CASSTTGGAGGPWNTEAFF. For the CDR3, the DNA is TGTGCCAGCAGCACCACAGGGGGCGCGGGGGGACCATGGAACACTGAAGCTTTCTTT.

The chain is built from TRBV5-1 and TRBJ1-1; a possible D gene is TRBD1 (6 bases). V shed 4 bases and J shed 4 bases, with 20 bases lying between them. The CDR3 is 16 residues long. Germline lookup yields CDR1 SGHRS and CDR2 YFSETQ. The CDR3 DNA reads TGCGCCAGCAGCCCCGGGACATGGGGGCTGAGCACTGAAGCTTTCTTT. It translates to CASSPGTWGLSTEAFF. The entire variable domain, with the rest obtained from reference TRBV5-1 and TRBJ1-1, is as follows: KAGVTQTPRYLIKTRGQQVTLSCSPISGHRSVSWYQQTPGQGLQFLFEYFSETQRNKGNFPGRFSGRQFSNSRSEMNVSTLELGDSALYLCASSPGTWGLSTEAFFGQGTRLTVV.

This clone has more than one count but fewer than ten. The rearrangement links TRBV5-6 to TRBJ1-2; a possible D gene is TRBD1 (6 bases). CDR1 is SGHDT, CDR2 YYEEEE, per germline. CDR3 length: 16 amino acids. V shed 4 bases and J shed 0 bases, with 16 bases lying between them. The CDR3 spells CASSRGQGETNYGYTF. CDR3 coding DNA: TGTGCCAGCAGCAGGGGACAAGGCGAGACTAACTATGGCTACACCTTC. Filled out from reference TRBV5-6 and TRBJ1-2, the complete variable domain reads DAGVTQSPTHLIKTRGQQVTLRCSPKSGHDTVSWYQQALGQGPQFIFQYYEEEERQRGNFPDRFSGHQFPNYSSELNVNALLLGDSALYLCASSRGQGETNYGYTFGSGTRLTVV.

This chain links TRBV19 with TRBJ1-3; a possible D gene is TRBD1 (5 bases). V was trimmed by 7 bases and J by 2 bases, leaving 9 bases between them. The length of the CDR3 is 13 residues. CDR1 and CDR2 (germline): LNHDA, SQIVND (reference sequence). This CDR3 reads CASNRQPGNTIYF. The CDR3 DNA sequence: TGTGCCAGTAATCGACAGCCTGGAAACACCATATATTTT.

This clone was seen only once. This may be a read error, as it is one base from a much larger clone. The chain recombines TRBV24-1 with TRBJ1-6; D is possibly TRBD1 (5 bases). The CDR3 spans 14 residues. Trimming took off 1 base at V and 8 bases at J, with 8 bases between the two ends. Per the germline V gene, CDR1 is KGHDR and CDR2 is SFDVKD. The CDR3 loop is CATSDFLGDSPLHF. CDR3 sequence (DNA): TGTGCCACCAGTGATTTCCTAGGGGATTCACCCCTCCACTTT.

In its sample, this clone was seen a few times. This chain connects TRBV7-9 to TRBJ2-1; 9 positions match TRBD2. Germline trimming cut 0 bases from V and 2 bases from J; bases unmatched to any gene: 5. This CDR3 is 17 amino acids long. Germline V gives CDR1 SEHNR, CDR2 FQNEAQ (reference sequence). CDR3: CASSLAGSGGAYNEQFF. DNA of the CDR3: TGTGCCAGCAGCTTAGCTGGTAGCGGGGGAGCCTACAATGAGCAGTTCTTC.

The chain combines TRBV19 with TRBJ2-7; TRBD1 agrees at 10 bases. The germline gives CDR1 LNHDA, CDR2 SQIVND (reference sequence). V lost 4 bases, J lost 5 bases, and 5 bases stayed unmatched. CDR3 length equals 14 residues. The DNA for the CDR3 is TGTGCCAGTAGTACGACAGGGGGCTTCGACGAGCAGTACTTC. This translates into CASSTTGGFDEQYF.

This chain uses TRBV11-2 with TRBJ2-7, with D unclear. Germline CDR1 and CDR2: SGHAT and FQNNGV. Trimming left V 5 bases short and J 2 bases short, with 13 bases between. This CDR3 comprises 14 residues. CDR3 sequence: CASSLNPNPYEQYF. CDR3 sequence (DNA): TGTGCCAGCAGCCTTAACCCTAATCCCTACGAGCAGTACTTC.

V is TRBV7-6 and J is TRBJ2-3; 9 bases fit TRBD2. The CDR3 runs to 16 residues. Germline V gene lookup returns CDR1 SGHVS and CDR2 FNYEAQ. J gave up 3 bases and V 1 base, and 5 bases lay outside the gene matches. The CDR3 is CASSLGQRGVTDTQYF. As DNA, the CDR3 is TGTGCCAGCAGCTTAGGCCAGCGGGGGGTTACAGATACGCAGTATTTT.

The chain couples TRBV5-4 to TRBJ1-3; D is ambiguous. The V end lost 5 bases, the J end lost 0 bases, and 9 bases lay between the germline ends. Per germline, CDR1 SGHNT and CDR2 YYREEE (reference sequence). This CDR3 contains 14 residues. The CDR3 coding sequence is TGTGCCAGCAGGGCGGGCAGCTCTGGAAACACCATATATTTT. It encodes CASRAGSSGNTIYF.

This clone was picked up a small number of times. V is TRBV9 and J is TRBJ2-7; a weak D match, TRBD2 (5 bases). This CDR3 spans 14 amino acids. Germline CDR1 SGDLS, CDR2 YYNGEE. With 0 bases removed from V and 5 bases from J, the gap between germline ends came to 12 bases. The CDR3 DNA reads TGTGCCAGCAGCGTAGGGAGGTTAGGCGACGAGCAGTACTTC. Translating it yields CASSVGRLGDEQYF. Full variable domain (rest looked up from reference TRBV9 and TRBJ2-7): DSGVTQTPKHLITATGQRVTLRCSPRSGDLSVYWYQQSLDQGLQFLIQYYNGEERAKGNILERFSAQQFPDLHSELNLSSLELGDSALYFCASSVGRLGDEQYFGPGTRLTVT.

This clone appeared a few times. The chain combines TRBV7-3 with TRBJ1-5; tentatively, D is TRBD1 (5 bases). Germline V gene lookup returns CDR1 SGHTA and CDR2 FQGTGA. The CDR3 length is 13 residues. Trimming shortened V by 4 bases and J by 4 bases, and 8 bases separated the two germline ends. The CDR3 region is CASSSQDNQPQHF. In nucleotides, the CDR3 is TGTGCCAGCAGCTCACAGGATAATCAGCCCCAGCATTTT.

This chain joins TRBV6-5 and TRBJ1-5; TRBD1 might be the D (5 bases). The V gene's germline CDR1 is MNHEY and CDR2 SVGAGI. V was clipped by 10 bases and J by 6 bases, with 19 bases between them. The CDR3 contains 14 residues. The CDR3 nucleotides read TGTGCCACCTCACCGGCGGGGCAGGGTCAGCCCCAGCATTTT. The encoded protein is CATSPAGQGQPQHF.

This CDR3 reads CASSSGAAGEREQFF. The CDR3 nucleotides are TGTGCCAGCAGTTCGGGCGCAGCGGGAGAGCGAGAGCAGTTCTTC. The rearrangement links TRBV6-5 to TRBJ2-1; 8 nucleotides agree with TRBD2. Germline CDR1 and CDR2: MNHEY and SVGAGI. V gave up 4 bases and J gave up 10 bases; unmatched junction bases: 12. The CDR3 is 15 residues long.

The chain employs TRBV3-1 (or the pseudogene TRBV3-2) and TRBJ2-3; a possible D gene is TRBD2 (6 bases). The V gene lost 6 bases and the J gene lost 3 bases, with 10 bases spanning the gap. Germline V CDR1 and CDR2: LGHDT, YNNKEL (reference sequence). The CDR3 spans 13 residues. The DNA for the CDR3 is TGTGCCAGCAGGGAGGGTGGGACAGATACGCAGTATTTT. Translated, it gives CASREGGTDTQYF.

The chain uses TRBV14 and TRBJ1-2; weak D call: TRBD1 (5 bases). The CDR3 contains 14 residues. The V gene lost 3 bases and the J gene lost 7 bases, with 15 bases spanning the gap. Germline CDR1 reads SGHDN; CDR2 reads FVKESK. The chain's CDR3 is CASSHRAAGLGYTF. CDR3 nucleotide sequence: TGTGCCAGCAGCCACCGGGCCGCGGGGCTTGGCTACACCTTC.

The chain is built from TRBV3-1 (or the pseudogene TRBV3-2) and TRBJ1-1; 7 nucleotides line up with TRBD1. Trimming cost V 4 bases and J 0 bases; bases outside gene matches: 2. The CDR3 runs 14 residues. Per the germline V gene, CDR1 is LGHDT and CDR2 is YNNKEL (reference sequence). DNA for the CDR3: TGTGCCAGCAGCCGGACAGGAGTGAACACTGAAGCTTTCTTT. Translating it yields CASSRTGVNTEAFF.

The gene calls are TRBV6-2 or TRBV6-3 and TRBJ1-5, with unresolved D. The CDR3 contains 11 residues. The V gene lost 0 bases and the J gene lost 11 bases, with 5 bases spanning the gap. In germline, CDR1 is MNHEY, CDR2 SVGEGT. CDR3 region: CASSYSSAQHF. The DNA for the CDR3 is TGTGCCAGCAGTTACTCATCGGCCCAGCATTTT.

The CDR3 loop is CASSLAGAAGGPYNEQFF. The DNA for the CDR3 is TGTGCCAGCAGCTTGGCAGGGGCGGCGGGAGGGCCTTACAATGAGCAGTTCTTC. The chain combines TRBV5-4 with TRBJ2-1, with 9 bases aligning to TRBD2. Trimming cost V 0 bases and J 4 bases; bases outside gene matches: 11. From germline, CDR1 is SGHNT and CDR2 YYREEE (reference sequence). The CDR3 has 18 residues.

This clone has a handful of counts. The CDR3 here is CASSLGRVEGNIQYF. CDR3 in DNA: TGTGCCAGCAGCTTAGGCCGGGTTGAGGGAAACATTCAGTACTTC. The chain combines TRBV7-9 with TRBJ2-4, with D perhaps TRBD2 (5 bases). The CDR3 loop spans 15 amino acids. The germline gives CDR1 SEHNR, CDR2 FQNEAQ (reference sequence). V was shortened by 1 base and J by 6 bases, with 13 bases between the two germline ends.

This chain connects TRBV12-5 to TRBJ1-2, with D possibly TRBD1 on 6 matching bases. This CDR3 has 12 residues. Trimming took 6 bases from V and 3 from J, leaving 8 bases between them. The germline V gene has CDR1 LGHNT and CDR2 FRNRAP. The chain's CDR3 is CASGRQDYGYTF. In DNA form, the CDR3 reads TGTGCTAGTGGCCGACAGGACTATGGCTACACCTTC.

The chain recombines TRBV5-1 with TRBJ2-3; TRBD1 matches at 7 bases. V lost 6 bases and J lost 7; bases outside the gene matches: 5. Germline V CDR1 and CDR2: SGHRS, YFSETQ. This CDR3 comprises 12 residues. CDR3 loop: CASNDRVNTQYF. The DNA for the CDR3 is TGCGCCAGCAACGACAGGGTAAATACGCAGTATTTT. Variable domain in full (rest from reference TRBV5-1 and TRBJ2-3): KAGVTQTPRYLIKTRGQQVTLSCSPISGHRSVSWYQQTPGQGLQFLFEYFSETQRNKGNFPGRFSGRQFSNSRSEMNVSTLELGDSALYLCASNDRVNTQYFGPGTRLTVL.

This chain connects TRBV5-1 to TRBJ2-5, with TRBD1 identical over 10 bases. Germline CDR1 and CDR2: SGHRS and YFSETQ. Losses at the gene ends were 4 bases for V and 5 bases for J; bases not matched to a gene: 8. The CDR3 has 15 amino acids. CDR3 nucleotides: TGCGCCAGCAGCGAACCGGGACAGGGGTACGAGACCCAGTACTTC. Translating it yields CASSEPGQGYETQYF. The whole variable domain, remainder taken from reference TRBV5-1 and TRBJ2-5, is KAGVTQTPRYLIKTRGQQVTLSCSPISGHRSVSWYQQTPGQGLQFLFEYFSETQRNKGNFPGRFSGRQFSNSRSEMNVSTLELGDSALYLCASSEPGQGYETQYFGPGTRLLVL.

The CDR3 here is CASSEALTGSSPLHF. CDR3 in DNA: TGTGCCAGCAGTGAAGCGCTGACAGGGAGTTCACCCCTCCACTTT. The rearrangement links TRBV2 to TRBJ1-6, with 7 bases matching TRBD1. The length of the CDR3 is 15 residues. J lost 9 bases, V lost 0 bases, and 5 bases had no gene match. The germline gives CDR1 SNHLY, CDR2 FYNNEI.

The rearrangement joins TRBV28 to TRBJ1-2; no clear D gene. The CDR3 is 15 amino acids. The germline gives CDR1 MDHEN, CDR2 SYDVKM. V was shortened by 7 bases and J by 2 bases, with 17 bases between the two germline ends. The CDR3 sequence is CASTPGSRLNYGYTF. In nucleotides, the CDR3 is TGTGCCAGCACCCCCGGGTCCCGACTAAACTATGGCTACACCTTC.

The chain combines TRBV9 with TRBJ1-2; maybe TRBD1 (5 bases). The CDR3 length is 14 residues. Germline lookup yields CDR1 SGDLS and CDR2 YYNGEE. V was shortened by 2 bases and J by 1 base, with 9 bases between the two germline ends. In nucleotides, the CDR3 is TGTGCCAGCAGCGTCGACAGCCTTAACTATGGCTACACCTTC. This codes for CASSVDSLNYGYTF. Variable domain in full (rest from reference TRBV9 and TRBJ1-2): DSGVTQTPKHLITATGQRVTLRCSPRSGDLSVYWYQQSLDQGLQFLIQYYNGEERAKGNILERFSAQQFPDLHSELNLSSLELGDSALYFCASSVDSLNYGYTFGSGTRLTVV.

V and J are TRBV7-9 and TRBJ2-1; the D gene is possibly TRBD2 (5 bases). The CDR3 runs 16 residues. CDR1 is SEHNR, CDR2 FQNEAQ, per germline (reference sequence). With 5 bases removed from V and 4 bases from J, the gap between germline ends came to 18 bases. Written as DNA, the CDR3 is TGTGCCAGCAGCCCTCTGGTGGGCGGGTCGTACAATGAGCAGTTCTTC. Translation: CASSPLVGGSYNEQFF.

V usage is TRBV5-1 and J usage is TRBJ1-1; 7 nucleotides match TRBD1. V was pared by 0 bases and J by 3 bases, with 5 bases of the junction left unmatched. The germline V gene encodes CDR1 SGHRS and CDR2 YFSETQ. The CDR3 consists of 15 residues. The CDR3 DNA reads TGCGCCAGCAGCTTGGACAGGGGTGAGGACACTGAAGCTTTCTTT. Its protein is CASSLDRGEDTEAFF. The full variable domain, its missing parts supplied by reference TRBV5-1 and TRBJ1-1, is KAGVTQTPRYLIKTRGQQVTLSCSPISGHRSVSWYQQTPGQGLQFLFEYFSETQRNKGNFPGRFSGRQFSNSRSEMNVSTLELGDSALYLCASSLDRGEDTEAFFGQGTRLTVV.

This clone is a singleton in its sample. The V and J genes are TRBV5-5 and TRBJ1-2, with a tentative D call TRBD1 (5 bases). V dropped 2 bases and J dropped 4 bases, with 18 bases sitting between them. CDR3 size: 16 residues. Germline V lookup: CDR1 SGHKS, CDR2 YYEKEE (reference sequence). As DNA, the CDR3 is TGTGCCAGCAGCTTTTCCGCCAGGGTCCCCTCCTATGGCTACACCTTC. Its protein is CASSFSARVPSYGYTF.

This clone has only one observation. The rearrangement uses TRBV7-8 and TRBJ1-1; D not resolved. Germline V lookup: CDR1 SGHVS, CDR2 FQNEAQ. Between the trimmed V and J ends, which lost 8 bases and 7 bases, there was a span of 20 bases. The CDR3 loop spans 14 amino acids. CDR3 in DNA: TGTGCCAGCGCTAAAGCAGGAGGCACCTTTGAAGCTTTCTTT. Translated, it gives CASAKAGGTFEAFF.

The rearrangement links TRBV9 to TRBJ1-2; TRBD1 matches 9 bases. Germline CDR1 reads SGDLS; CDR2 reads YYNGEE. CDR3 length: 15 residues. The junction had 9 bases not matched to a gene; V was cut back by 2 bases and J by 7 bases. The CDR3 nucleotides read TGTGCCAGCAGCGTGACAGGGGGGGAAGGTGGTGGCTACACCTTC. Translation: CASSVTGGEGGGYTF.